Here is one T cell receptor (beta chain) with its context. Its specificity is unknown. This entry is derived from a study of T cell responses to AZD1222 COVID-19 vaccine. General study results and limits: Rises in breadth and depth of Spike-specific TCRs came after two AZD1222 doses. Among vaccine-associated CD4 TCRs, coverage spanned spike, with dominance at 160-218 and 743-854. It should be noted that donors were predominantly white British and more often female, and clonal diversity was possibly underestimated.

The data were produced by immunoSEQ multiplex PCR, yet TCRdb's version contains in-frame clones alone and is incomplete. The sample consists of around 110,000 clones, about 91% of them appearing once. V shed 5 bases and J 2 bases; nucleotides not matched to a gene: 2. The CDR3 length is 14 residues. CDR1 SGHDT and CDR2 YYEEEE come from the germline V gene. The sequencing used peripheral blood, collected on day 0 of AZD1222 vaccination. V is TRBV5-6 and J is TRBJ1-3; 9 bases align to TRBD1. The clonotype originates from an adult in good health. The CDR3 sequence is CASSRQGAGNTIYF. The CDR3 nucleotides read TGTGCCAGCAGTAGACAGGGGGCTGGAAACACCATATATTTT.